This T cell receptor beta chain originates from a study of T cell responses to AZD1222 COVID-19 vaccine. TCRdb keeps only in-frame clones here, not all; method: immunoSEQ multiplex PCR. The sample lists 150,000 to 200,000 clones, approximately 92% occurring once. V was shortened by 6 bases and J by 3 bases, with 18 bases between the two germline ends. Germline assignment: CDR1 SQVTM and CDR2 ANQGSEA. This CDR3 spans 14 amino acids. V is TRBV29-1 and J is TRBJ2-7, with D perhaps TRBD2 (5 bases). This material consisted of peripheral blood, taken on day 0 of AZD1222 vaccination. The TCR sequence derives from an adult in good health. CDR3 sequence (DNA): TGCAGCGTCACAAAGCGGCCGATCGACTACGAGCAGTACTTC. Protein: CSVTKRPIDYEQYF.